These 14 T cell receptor beta chains share one sample of origin, sequenced in a study of cytomegalovirus exposure and HLA in healthy donors. Generated by immunoSEQ multiplex PCR, the TCRdb table keeps only in-frame clones and is missing some. The sample has 50,000 to 70,000 clones, roughly 94% seen once. Sequencing input: PBMCs. The receptors originated from a young woman in good health and CMV-seropositive.

This clone appeared a single time. The genes are TRBV11-3 and TRBJ2-3, with TRBD1 identical over 7 bases. The germline gives CDR1 SGHNT, CDR2 YENEEA. V dropped 5 bases and J dropped 0; count of bases not matched to a gene: 5. There are 15 residues in the CDR3. Written as DNA, the CDR3 is TGTGCCAGCAGCGCGAGACAGGGAAGCACAGATACGCAGTATTTT. Translation gives CASSARQGSTDTQYF.

The chain is built from TRBV7-6 and TRBJ2-3; D is perhaps TRBD1 (5 bases). CDR3 length: 14 amino acids. Trimming pared 5 bases from V and 2 bases from J, leaving 11 bases between. CDR1 SGHVS and CDR2 FNYEAQ come from the germline V gene. The chain's CDR3 is CASSPDSITDTQYF. Written as DNA, the CDR3 is TGTGCCAGCAGCCCAGACAGTATCACAGATACGCAGTATTTT.

This chain joins TRBV7-3 and TRBJ2-3; 12 bases map to TRBD2. From germline, CDR1 is SGHTA and CDR2 FQGTGA. V shed 2 bases, J shed 5 bases, and the junction held 5 bases outside the gene matches. The CDR3 totals 16 residues. The CDR3 region is CASSLASGGAGDTQYF. The CDR3, as DNA: TGTGCCAGCAGCTTAGCTAGCGGGGGGGCAGGAGATACGCAGTATTTT.

This sequence joins TRBV5-4 and TRBJ2-7; 11 positions agree with TRBD2. Germline V gives CDR1 SGHNT, CDR2 YYREEE (reference sequence). The CDR3 contains 15 residues. With 4 bases clipped from V and 0 bases from J, the junction kept 3 bases outside the gene matches. The CDR3 protein is CASSRTSGSSYEQYF. CDR3 nucleotides: TGTGCCAGCAGCCGCACTAGCGGGAGCTCCTACGAGCAGTACTTC. Combining the CDR3 with reference TRBV5-4 and TRBJ2-7 gives the whole variable domain ETGVTQSPTHLIKTRGQQVTLRCSSQSGHNTVSWYQQALGQGPQFIFQYYREEENGRGNFPPRFSGLQFPNYSSELNVNALELDDSALYLCASSRTSGSSYEQYFGPGTRLTVT.

This chain links TRBV6-5 with TRBJ2-3, with D perhaps TRBD2 (6 bases). The CDR3 has 15 amino acids. Trimming took off 6 bases at V and 4 bases at J, with 17 bases between the two ends. Germline V lookup: CDR1 MNHEY, CDR2 SVGAGI. The DNA for the CDR3 is TGTGCCAGCAGCCAAGCTTCCCGGGGGTCAGATACGCAGTATTTT. Its translation: CASSQASRGSDTQYF.

The chain employs TRBV4-2 and TRBJ1-4; TRBD1 is a possible D gene (5 bases). Germline-derived CDR1 and CDR2 are LGHNA and YNFKEQ. CDR3 size: 14 residues. V was pared by 0 bases and J by 13 bases, with 15 bases between. The CDR3, as DNA: TGTGCCAGCAGCCAAGAGTTCGGAGGGGCCGTACTGTTTTTT. Translating gives CASSQEFGGAVLFF.

The chain combines TRBV29-1 with TRBJ1-1; TRBD1 aligns across 8 bases. The germline CDR1 and CDR2 sequences are SQVTM and ANQGSEA. The CDR3 runs to 12 residues. J lost 8 bases, V lost 4 bases, and 6 bases had no gene match. The CDR3 DNA reads TGCAGCGTTGGGGTGGGGGACAGGGAAGCTTTCTTT. This translates into CSVGVGDREAFF. Full variable domain (outside the CDR3, taken from reference TRBV29-1 and TRBJ1-1): SAVISQKPSRDICQRGTSLTIQCQVDSQVTMMFWYRQQPGQSLTLIATANQGSEATYESGFVIDKFPISRPNLTFSTLTVSNMSPEDSSIYLCSVGVGDREAFFGQGTRLTVV.

J is TRBJ2-1 and V is TRBV7-3; possible D gene TRBD2, 5 bases. The V end was cut by 7 bases, the J end by 9 bases, with 19 bases between. CDR1 is SGHTA, CDR2 FQGTGA, per germline. The CDR3 contains 14 residues. CDR3 protein: CASTLTELGGEQFF. CDR3 in DNA: TGTGCCAGCACCCTCACGGAACTAGGCGGTGAGCAGTTCTTC. Combining the CDR3 with reference TRBV7-3 and TRBJ2-1 gives the whole variable domain GAGVSQTPSNKVTEKGKYVELRCDPISGHTALYWYRQSLGQGPEFLIYFQGTGAADDSGLPNDRFFAVRPEGSVSTLKIQRTERGDSAVYLCASTLTELGGEQFFGPGTRLTVL.

V usage is TRBV2 and J usage is TRBJ2-1; maybe TRBD1 (6 bases). The CDR3 is 17 residues long. The ends were cut back, 6 bases at V and 9 bases at J, with 27 bases in the middle. The germline V gene encodes CDR1 SNHLY and CDR2 FYNNEI. The CDR3 loop reads CASRPTSNLRGASEQFF. DNA of the CDR3: TGTGCCAGCAGGCCAACCTCTAACCTCAGGGGCGCGAGTGAGCAGTTCTTC.

This sequence joins TRBV5-1 and TRBJ1-2; possibly TRBD1 for D (5 bases). The germline V and J ends were trimmed by 0 bases and 5 bases, with 11 bases remaining between them. Germline V gene data show CDR1 as SGHRS and CDR2 as YFSETQ. The CDR3 has 14 amino acids. CDR3 amino acids: CASSLGGREYGYTF. DNA for the CDR3: TGCGCCAGCAGCTTGGGTGGCAGGGAATATGGCTACACCTTC. Looking up the rest from reference TRBV5-1 and TRBJ1-2 gives the full variable domain: KAGVTQTPRYLIKTRGQQVTLSCSPISGHRSVSWYQQTPGQGLQFLFEYFSETQRNKGNFPGRFSGRQFSNSRSEMNVSTLELGDSALYLCASSLGGREYGYTFGSGTRLTVV.

V usage is TRBV5-4 and J usage is TRBJ2-7, with TRBD2 identical over 7 bases. V lost 4 bases and J lost 2; bases outside the gene matches: 6. The CDR3 length is 14 residues. CDR1 is SGHNT, CDR2 YYREEE, per germline (reference sequence). This CDR3 reads CASSGPGTTYEQYF. As DNA, the CDR3 is TGTGCCAGCAGCGGGCCTGGGACTACCTACGAGCAGTACTTC. The variable domain in full, completed from reference TRBV5-4 and TRBJ2-7, reads ETGVTQSPTHLIKTRGQQVTLRCSSQSGHNTVSWYQQALGQGPQFIFQYYREEENGRGNFPPRFSGLQFPNYSSELNVNALELDDSALYLCASSGPGTTYEQYFGPGTRLTVT.

This clone was recorded once. The J gene is TRBJ1-3, the V gene TRBV28, with 9 nucleotides matching TRBD1. V was pared by 5 bases and J by 1 base, with 9 bases of the junction left unmatched. The CDR3 loop spans 17 amino acids. Germline V CDR1 and CDR2: MDHEN, SYDVKM. The CDR3 loop is CASSLAVGQGSGNTIYF. CDR3 in DNA: TGTGCCAGCAGTCTCGCCGTTGGACAGGGGTCTGGAAACACCATATATTTT.

The chain employs TRBV7-2 and TRBJ1-5; D is unresolved. V was clipped by 1 base and J by 4 bases, with 14 bases between them. The germline gives CDR1 SGHTA, CDR2 FQGNSA. The CDR3 has 16 amino acids. CDR3 region: CASSLGPAGRNQPQHF. The CDR3 region has the DNA TGTGCCAGCAGCTTAGGCCCCGCAGGTCGGAATCAGCCCCAGCATTTT.

This chain connects TRBV5-4 to TRBJ2-7; tentatively, D is TRBD2 (6 bases). The germline V and J ends were trimmed by 3 bases and 6 bases, with 22 bases remaining between them. The CDR3 covers 16 residues. The germline gives CDR1 SGHNT, CDR2 YYREEE (reference sequence). The CDR3 DNA sequence: TGTGCCAGCAGCTCACCCCCAATGGGCGGGAAGCTCGAGCAGTACTTC. It specifies CASSSPPMGGKLEQYF.